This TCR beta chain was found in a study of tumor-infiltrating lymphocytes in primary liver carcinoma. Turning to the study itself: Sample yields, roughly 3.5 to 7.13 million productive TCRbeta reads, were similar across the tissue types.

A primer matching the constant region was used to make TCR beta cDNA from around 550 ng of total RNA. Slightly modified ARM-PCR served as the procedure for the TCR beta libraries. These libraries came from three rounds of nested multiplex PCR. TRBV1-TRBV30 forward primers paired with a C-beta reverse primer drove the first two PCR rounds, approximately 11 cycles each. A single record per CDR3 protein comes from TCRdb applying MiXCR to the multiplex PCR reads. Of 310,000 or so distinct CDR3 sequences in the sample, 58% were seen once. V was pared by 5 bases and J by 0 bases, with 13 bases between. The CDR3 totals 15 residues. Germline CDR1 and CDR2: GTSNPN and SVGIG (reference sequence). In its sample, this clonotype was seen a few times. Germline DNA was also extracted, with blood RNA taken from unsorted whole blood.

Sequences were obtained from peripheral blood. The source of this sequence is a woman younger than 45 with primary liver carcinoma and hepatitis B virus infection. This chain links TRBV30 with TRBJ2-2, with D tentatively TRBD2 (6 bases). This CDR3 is CAWSTGLSNTGELFF. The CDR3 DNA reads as TGTGCCTGGTCAACGGGACTCTCGAACACCGGGGAGCTGTTTTTT.